The 21 T cell receptor beta chains reported below all come from one sample, sequenced in a study of regulatory T cells in long-lasting Graves disease. Time point of the sample: newly diagnosed GD, antithyroid drugs for less than 3 months. Scientists built the TCR library using RNA that was extracted from PBMCs. Through Arm-PCR of CDR3 regions and iRepertoire HTBI primers, TCR beta libraries were built. Each CDR3 protein gets one entry after TCRdb re-called the multiplex PCR reads with MiXCR. The table has around 400,000 distinct CDR3 sequences, roughly 16% seen once; the top ten hold approximately 22%. The sequenced sample was peripheral blood mononuclear cells (PBMCs), obtained at new diagnosis, from a patient treated with antithyroid drugs. The source is a female donor with Graves disease.

This clonotype appeared a few times. The chain combines TRBV2 with TRBJ2-1; D possibly corresponds to TRBD1 (6 bases). Germline CDR1 is SNHLY and CDR2 is FYNNEI. V shed 6 bases and J shed 8 bases, with 17 bases lying between them. The CDR3 extends over 14 amino acids. The CDR3 reads CASRPTGSTYEQFF. CDR3 bases: TGTGCCAGCAGGCCCACAGGGAGCACCTATGAGCAGTTCTTC.

There are many counts of this clonotype. The V and J genes are TRBV19 and TRBJ1-6; tentative D call: TRBD1 (5 bases). From germline, CDR1 is LNHDA and CDR2 SQIVND (reference sequence). V lost 0 bases, J lost 4 bases, and 13 bases lay in between. This CDR3 is 17 amino acids long. Here the CDR3 DNA reads TGTGCCAGTAGTATAGATATCTCGGCAGGGTATAATTCACCCCTCCACTTT. Translation gives CASSIDISAGYNSPLHF.

The sample holds many counts of this clonotype. V usage is TRBV7-2 and J usage is TRBJ2-2, with 8 positions matching TRBD1. Germline V gene data show CDR1 as SGHTA and CDR2 as FQGNSA. This CDR3 is built from 15 residues. V lost 5 bases to trimming and J lost 5 bases; unmatched junction nucleotides: 7. CDR3 sequence: CASSTQGAWTGELFF. In DNA form, the CDR3 reads TGTGCCAGCAGCACCCAGGGGGCGTGGACCGGGGAGCTGTTTTTT.

This clonotype was seen ten or more times. The chain links TRBV3-1 to TRBJ1-1; weak D call: TRBD1 (5 bases). The CDR3 loop spans 13 amino acids. The ends were cut back, 3 bases at V and 4 bases at J, with 9 bases in the middle. Germline CDR1 LGHDT, CDR2 YNNKEL (reference sequence). The CDR3 sequence is CASSQLGGTEAFF. The CDR3 region has the DNA TGTGCCAGCAGCCAGCTCGGGGGCACTGAAGCTTTCTTT.

Many counts were recorded for this clonotype. The chain is built from TRBV27 and TRBJ2-5; 7 nucleotides agree with TRBD2. The CDR3 runs to 17 residues. V was clipped by 5 bases and J by 2 bases; unmatched bases: 14. Germline V gene lookup returns CDR1 MNHEY and CDR2 SMNVEV (reference sequence). In nucleotides, the CDR3 is TGTGCCAGCAGTCCAACTTCCCTAGCGGAACTACAAGAGACCCAGTACTTC. The encoded protein is CASSPTSLAELQETQYF.

This clonotype occurred a few times. This chain links TRBV29-1 with TRBJ1-1; D is unclear. The CDR3 spans 12 residues. Germline V gene data show CDR1 as SQVTM and CDR2 as ANQGSEA. V lost 1 base, J lost 2 bases, and 5 bases lay in between. The DNA for the CDR3 is TGCAGCGTTGAAGGGGCCAACACTGAAGCTTTCTTT. Protein sequence: CSVEGANTEAFF.

CDR3 sequence (DNA): TGTGCCAGCAGCCGGATCCGGACAGTCTATGGCTACACCTTC. This gives the protein CASSRIRTVYGYTF. The chain employs TRBV28 and TRBJ1-2; D is perhaps TRBD1 (6 bases). Germline-derived CDR1 and CDR2 are MDHEN and SYDVKM. Trimming pared 6 bases from V and 4 bases from J, leaving 15 bases between. CDR3 length: 14 amino acids.

This clonotype came up many times. V is TRBV19 and J is TRBJ2-7; D may correspond to TRBD1 or TRBD2 (5 bases each). V dropped 5 bases and J dropped 0 bases, with 14 bases sitting between them. The length of the CDR3 is 15 residues. In germline, CDR1 is LNHDA, CDR2 SQIVND (reference sequence). The CDR3 here is CASSPAPGPSYEQYF. For the CDR3, the DNA is TGTGCCAGTAGTCCTGCACCGGGGCCCTCCTACGAGCAGTACTTC.

This clonotype was detected a few times. The V call is TRBV10-3, the J call TRBJ1-2, with unresolved D. The CDR3 has 14 amino acids. V was trimmed by 2 bases and J by 4 bases, leaving 11 bases between them. Germline CDR1 ENHRY, CDR2 SYGVKD. CDR3 nucleotides: TGTGCCATCAGTGAGGGCCCGGAGAGCTATGGCTACACCTTC. Encoded protein: CAISEGPESYGYTF.

This clonotype was counted ten times or more. V and J are TRBV27 and TRBJ2-2, with D unclear. CDR3 size: 12 residues. The ends were cut back, 6 bases at V and 4 bases at J, with 6 bases in the middle. Germline CDR1 reads MNHEY; CDR2 reads SMNVEV (reference sequence). DNA for the CDR3: TGTGCCAGCAGCTTAGCCACCGGGGAGCTGTTTTTT. Translating gives CASSLATGELFF.

The table lists this clonotype with a few counts. A much larger clone is a single base away; this may be a read error. V usage is TRBV27 and J usage is TRBJ2-5; a weak D match, TRBD2 (7 bases). V lost 4 bases and J lost 9, with 21 bases in between. Germline loops: CDR1 MNHEY, CDR2 SMNVEV (reference sequence). The CDR3 has 15 amino acids. The CDR3 reads CASSSTGPTREAQYF. The DNA of the CDR3 is TGTGCCAGCAGTTCGACAGGACCTACTCGGGAGGCCCAGTACTTC.

Many counts were recorded for this clonotype. V is TRBV13 and J is TRBJ2-2, with 7 bases aligning to TRBD2. CDR1 is PRHDT and CDR2 is FYEKMQ in the germline V gene (reference sequence). The CDR3 runs to 16 residues. V trimming: 1 base; J trimming: 1 base; junction bases outside the gene matches: 3. This CDR3 reads CASSLVLAENTGELFF. CDR3 nucleotides: TGTGCCAGCAGCTTAGTGCTAGCGGAGAACACCGGGGAGCTGTTTTTT.

This clonotype occurred many times. V usage is TRBV24-1 and J usage is TRBJ2-6, with D possibly matching TRBD1 (6 bases). The CDR3 contains 17 residues. The germline V and J ends were trimmed by 4 bases and 4 bases, with 16 bases remaining between them. Per the germline V gene, CDR1 is KGHDR and CDR2 is SFDVKD. The CDR3: CATSEPSTDRGANVLTF. For the CDR3, the DNA is TGTGCCACCAGTGAACCAAGTACCGACAGGGGGGCCAACGTCCTGACTTTC.

This rearrangement joins TRBV5-1 to TRBJ2-1; tentatively, D is TRBD1 (6 bases). With 4 bases removed from V and 5 bases from J, the gap between germline ends came to 22 bases. Per the germline V gene, CDR1 is SGHRS and CDR2 is YFSETQ. This CDR3 spans 17 amino acids. CDR3 in DNA: TGCGCCAGCAGCCCGTATCCCGGGACAAAATTAAACAATGAGCAGTTCTTC. Translated, it gives CASSPYPGTKLNNEQFF.

This clonotype was picked up many times. DNA for the CDR3: TGTGCCAGCAGTCCAGAGGGGCGGGAGACCCAGTACTTC. Its translation: CASSPEGRETQYF. V is TRBV12-3 or TRBV12-4 and J is TRBJ2-5; the D call may be TRBD1 or TRBD2 (5 bases each). Trimming left V 5 bases short and J 5 bases short, with 12 bases between. The CDR3 extends over 13 amino acids.

The V call is TRBV7-9, the J call TRBJ2-1; 10 bases line up with TRBD2. V gave up 5 bases and J gave up 4 bases; unmatched junction bases: 5. The germline CDR1 and CDR2 sequences are SEHNR and FQNEAQ (reference sequence). This CDR3 contains 15 residues. The CDR3 coding sequence is TGTGCCAGCAGCGGTACTAGCGGGGAGTACAATGAGCAGTTCTTC. It encodes CASSGTSGEYNEQFF.

This clonotype was recorded at least ten times. This chain joins TRBV27 and TRBJ2-7; D is undetermined. The V gene lost 2 bases and the J gene lost 2 bases, with 19 bases spanning the gap. Germline loops: CDR1 MNHEY, CDR2 SMNVEV (reference sequence). The CDR3 is made up of 17 amino acids. The CDR3 sequence: CASSLKGSLDGAYEQYF. CDR3 DNA: TGTGCCAGCAGTTTAAAGGGTTCCCTAGACGGAGCCTACGAGCAGTACTTC.

This clonotype was recorded many times. The chain couples TRBV20-1 to TRBJ1-3, with D unclear. This CDR3 is 11 amino acids long. Germline V lookup: CDR1 DFQATT, CDR2 SNEGSKA (reference sequence). The V end was cut by 5 bases, the J end by 8 bases, with 10 bases between. CDR3 protein: CSARASYTIYF. The CDR3 DNA reads as TGCAGTGCTCGCGCCTCATACACCATATATTTT.

This clonotype was seen at least ten times. The rearrangement uses TRBV5-1 and TRBJ2-7, with D possibly matching TRBD2 (6 bases). Deletions cut 0 bases from V and 6 bases from J, with 10 bases between. The CDR3 length is 13 residues. Germline V gene sequence: CDR1 SGHRS, CDR2 YFSETQ. CDR3: CASSLAPGLEQYF. DNA for the CDR3: TGCGCCAGCAGCTTGGCCCCGGGACTCGAGCAGTACTTC.

This clonotype was seen many times. The chain recombines TRBV28 with TRBJ1-2; no clear D gene. The CDR3 length is 19 residues. The V gene lost 1 base and the J gene lost 4 bases, with 25 bases spanning the gap. Germline values: CDR1 MDHEN, CDR2 SYDVKM. The CDR3 sequence: CASSLYAGSRPTAGYGYTF. In DNA, the CDR3 is TGTGCCAGCAGTTTATATGCGGGTTCTAGACCGACGGCGGGCTATGGCTACACCTTC.

This clonotype occurred many times. This rearrangement joins TRBV20-1 to TRBJ2-5, with TRBD2 identical over 10 bases. The trim removed 5 bases at V and 5 bases at J, leaving 5 bases unmatched. Looked up from germline, CDR1 is DFQATT and CDR2 is SNEGSKA (reference sequence). This CDR3 contains 13 residues. CDR3 sequence reads: CSAGTSEEETQYF. The CDR3 nucleotides are TGCAGTGCTGGGACTAGCGAAGAGGAGACCCAGTACTTC.